A single sample gave rise to the 20 T cell receptor beta chains below, sequenced in a study of Graves' ophthalmopathy and Graves' hyperthyroidism. Amplification targeted the TCR beta CDR3 regions, with RNA transcripts as the source material. HTBI primers served in a first-round RT-PCR, which a second-round multiplex PCR followed. Each CDR3 protein gets one entry after TCRdb re-called the multiplex PCR reads with MiXCR. There are about 620,000 distinct CDR3 sequences in the sample; 22% occur only once, and more than 5.5% lies in the top ten. Material for sequencing was peripheral blood. These receptors all stem from a woman between 18 and 29 years old with stable Graves' hyperthyroidism. Some clones in this sample may be carry-over from other donors' samples.

In this sample, this clonotype turned up many times. This chain joins TRBV2 and TRBJ1-1, with 9 bases that match TRBD1. CDR1 is SNHLY and CDR2 is FYNNEI in the germline V gene. With V trimmed by 7 bases and J by 4 bases, 4 bases remained unmatched. The CDR3 length is 13 residues. The CDR3 loop is CASTGQGTTEAFF. The CDR3 DNA is TGTGCCAGCACCGGACAGGGGACCACTGAAGCTTTCTTT.

This clonotype appeared many times. The V gene is TRBV6-2 or TRBV6-3, the J gene TRBJ2-7; 10 bases line up with TRBD1. Trimming cost V 6 bases and J 6 bases; bases outside gene matches: 8. The length of the CDR3 is 14 residues. Germline V gene lookup returns CDR1 MNHEY and CDR2 SVGEGT. The CDR3 nucleotides are TGTGCCAGCAGCCGCCGGACAGGGGGGTCCGAGCAGTACTTC. Residues: CASSRRTGGSEQYF.

This clonotype was seen a few times. The chain carries TRBV12-3 or TRBV12-4 and TRBJ1-2; 9 bases are shared with TRBD1. The junction had 6 bases not matched to a gene; V was cut back by 5 bases and J by 8 bases. The length of the CDR3 is 13 residues. CDR3 residues: CASSDGTGRGYTF. Here the CDR3 DNA reads TGTGCCAGCAGTGACGGGACAGGGAGAGGCTACACCTTC.

This clonotype was observed many times. The gene calls are TRBV20-1 and TRBJ2-5, with 9 bases lining up with TRBD1. CDR3 length: 16 amino acids. Germline V gene data show CDR1 as DFQATT and CDR2 as SNEGSKA (reference sequence). J gave up 3 bases and V 6 bases, and 14 bases lay outside the gene matches. The CDR3 protein is CSAGDREPAGEETQYF. The CDR3 DNA sequence: TGCAGTGCCGGGGACAGGGAGCCGGCGGGAGAAGAGACCCAGTACTTC.

On this clonotype itself: An end of the junction does not agree with germline; a read error may underlie this. This chain uses TRBV28 with TRBJ1-5; D call uncertain. CDR1 MDHEN and CDR2 SYDVKM come from the germline V gene. This CDR3 is 14 amino acids long. The CDR3 DNA reads as TGTGCCAGCAGTTTCATAGTGGGAGGTCAGCCTCAGCATTTT. Its protein product is CASSFIVGGQPQHF.

This clonotype was seen only once. This chain's CDR3 is CASSSPTGVETQYF. CDR3 nucleotides: TGTGCCAGCAGCTCCCCAACAGGGGTTGAGACCCAGTACTTC. This chain connects TRBV7-9 to TRBJ2-5, with TRBD1 matching 7 bases. Germline CDR1 reads SEHNR; CDR2 reads FQNEAQ (reference sequence). J was trimmed by 5 bases and V by 4 bases; bases with no gene match: 7. CDR3 length: 14 residues.

This clonotype was seen repeatedly, ten times or more. The J gene is TRBJ2-7, the V gene TRBV5-1; D is tentatively TRBD1 or TRBD2 (5 bases each). The CDR3 runs 13 residues. Trimming left V 4 bases short and J 5 bases short, with 13 bases between. Germline V gene lookup returns CDR1 SGHRS and CDR2 YFSETQ. CDR3 DNA sequence: TGCGCCAGCAGCCGACAGCCCGGGGACGAGCAGTACTTC. It yields the protein CASSRQPGDEQYF.

This clonotype has a count of ten or more. The V gene is TRBV27, the J gene TRBJ1-2; D is perhaps TRBD1 (5 bases). Germline CDR1 is MNHEY and CDR2 is SMNVEV (reference sequence). CDR3 length: 15 residues. With 5 bases removed from V and 5 bases from J, the gap between germline ends came to 18 bases. The CDR3 DNA sequence: TGTGCCAGCAGTCCCCTGGAGAGAGGGGCGTATGGCTACACCTTC. It yields the protein CASSPLERGAYGYTF.

This clonotype was seen at least ten times. The V and J genes are TRBV11-2 and TRBJ2-5; 9 bases map to TRBD2. Germline values: CDR1 SGHAT, CDR2 FQNNGV. The CDR3 is made up of 15 amino acids. After removal of 6 bases from V and 1 base from J, the junction contained 6 bases not matched to a gene. Here the CDR3 DNA reads TGTGCCAGCAGGTGGACTAGCGACAGCCAAGAGACCCAGTACTTC. This codes for CASRWTSDSQETQYF.

This clonotype was detected many times. The V call is TRBV29-1, the J call TRBJ2-5; 7 bases agree with TRBD1. The CDR3 runs to 13 residues. Germline trimming cut 4 bases from V and 5 bases from J; bases unmatched to any gene: 7. Germline CDR1 is SQVTM and CDR2 is ANQGSEA. The CDR3 region has the DNA TGCAGCGTTGTGAAGGGGGCGAGGGAGACCCAGTACTTC. Its translation is CSVVKGARETQYF.

The sample holds many counts of this clonotype. The chain joins TRBV28 to TRBJ2-5, with D possibly matching TRBD2 (6 bases). V was clipped by 6 bases and J by 5 bases, with 25 bases between them. Looked up from germline, CDR1 is MDHEN and CDR2 is SYDVKM. The CDR3 totals 17 residues. The CDR3 sequence is CASSRLQVADPWETQYF. The CDR3 DNA reads TGTGCCAGCAGCCGATTGCAAGTAGCGGACCCTTGGGAGACCCAGTACTTC.

This clonotype was counted ten times or more. This sequence joins TRBV12-3 or TRBV12-4 and TRBJ1-5; 7 bases map to TRBD1. Losses at the gene ends were 4 bases for V and 1 base for J; bases not matched to a gene: 4. The CDR3 is made up of 15 amino acids. CDR3: CASSSDRESNQPQHF. CDR3 nucleotide sequence: TGTGCCAGCAGTTCCGACAGGGAAAGCAATCAGCCCCAGCATTTT.

The table lists this clonotype with a few counts. The chain combines TRBV27 with TRBJ2-7, with D possibly called TRBD1 or TRBD2 (5 bases each). Germline CDR1 is MNHEY and CDR2 is SMNVEV (reference sequence). Trimming took off 6 bases at V and 2 bases at J, with 14 bases between the two ends. This CDR3 comprises 14 residues. CDR3 protein: CASSHGTGPYEQYF. The CDR3 bases are TGTGCCAGCAGCCACGGGACGGGTCCCTACGAGCAGTACTTC.

This clonotype was seen repeatedly, ten times or more. The chain joins TRBV28 to TRBJ1-5; 8 nucleotides agree with TRBD1. This CDR3 is built from 15 residues. The V segment lost 4 bases and the J segment 4 bases; nucleotides outside the gene matches: 6. CDR1 is MDHEN, CDR2 SYDVKM, per germline. This CDR3 reads CASSSWDRTNQPQHF. For the CDR3, the DNA is TGTGCCAGCAGTTCTTGGGACAGGACGAATCAGCCCCAGCATTTT.

This clonotype was recorded many times. The chain has TRBV19 and TRBJ1-5; D is ambiguous. The CDR3 contains 14 residues. V lost 3 bases and J lost 3, with 9 bases in between. CDR1 is LNHDA, CDR2 SQIVND, per germline (reference sequence). The CDR3 DNA sequence: TGTGCCAGTAGTATCTCCCGGAACAATCAGCCCCAGCATTTT. Amino acid sequence: CASSISRNNQPQHF.

The chain recombines TRBV6-1 with TRBJ1-2, with TRBD1 as a possible D gene (5 bases). The V end was cut by 6 bases, the J end by 4 bases, with 18 bases between. The CDR3 length is 15 residues. Germline-derived CDR1 and CDR2 are MNHNS and SASEGT. CDR3 in amino acids: CASSPRGVLGYGYTF. DNA of the CDR3: TGTGCCAGCAGCCCACGGGGGGTGCTTGGCTATGGCTACACCTTC.

V usage is TRBV6-1 and J usage is TRBJ2-2, with D tentatively TRBD2 (5 bases). CDR1 and CDR2 from the germline V gene are MNHNS and SASEGT. The CDR3 sequence is 15 residues long. V lost 7 bases, J lost 2 bases, and 14 bases lay in between. The CDR3 DNA reads TGTGCCAGCAATCCACAGACTACAAACACCGGGGAGCTGTTTTTT. Residues: CASNPQTTNTGELFF.

Remarks on this clonotype: Possible read error: a much larger clone is one base away. V usage is TRBV30 and J usage is TRBJ1-2; no clear D. V was cut by 7 bases and J by 4 bases, with 22 bases left in between. The length of the CDR3 is 15 residues. Germline V gives CDR1 GTSNPN, CDR2 SVGIG (reference sequence). CDR3 sequence: CASSAVMENLYGYTF. DNA of the CDR3: TGTGCCTCGAGCGCCGTGATGGAGAACCTCTATGGCTACACCTTC.

The sample holds many counts of this clonotype. V gene TRBV27 combines with J gene TRBJ1-2; 9 bases are shared with TRBD1. V was clipped by 6 bases and J by 5 bases; unmatched bases: 10. Germline V gene sequence: CDR1 MNHEY, CDR2 SMNVEV (reference sequence). CDR3 length equals 15 residues. CDR3 sequence: CASSPLGGTGYGYTF. In DNA, the CDR3 is TGTGCCAGCAGCCCGCTCGGAGGGACAGGGTATGGCTACACCTTC.

This clonotype has at least ten counts. This rearrangement joins TRBV5-1 to TRBJ1-1; D is perhaps TRBD1 (6 bases). Germline V gene lookup returns CDR1 SGHRS and CDR2 YFSETQ. The CDR3 covers 14 residues. Trimming removed 2 bases from V and 4 bases from J, with 12 bases in between. CDR3 amino acids: CASSFRGEGTEAFF. The CDR3 DNA is TGCGCCAGCAGCTTTAGGGGGGAGGGCACTGAAGCTTTCTTT.